Presented here are 11 T cell receptor beta chains from one specimen sequenced in a study of OX40 agonist ivuxolimab in advanced cancers. Clones were sequenced by immunoSEQ multiplex PCR, and TCRdb holds only the in-frame ones, with some missing. The table shows 53,000 or so clones, with 65% to 85% occurring only once. Sequences were derived from CD4+ or CD8+ T cells sorted from blood, sampled in a trial of the OX40 agonist ivuxolimab. The source of these receptors is an adult with an advanced solid tumor such as melanoma, head and neck, liver or kidney cancer.

This clone came up a few times. The chain links TRBV5-5 to TRBJ2-5; maybe TRBD1 (5 bases). V lost 4 bases and J 2 bases, leaving 12 bases between the germline ends. This CDR3 spans 14 amino acids. Germline assignment: CDR1 SGHKS and CDR2 YYEKEE (reference sequence). This chain's CDR3 is CASSPRQGQETQYF. The CDR3, as DNA: TGTGCCAGCAGCCCGCGGCAGGGACAAGAGACCCAGTACTTC.

The chain links TRBV6-1 to TRBJ2-5; TRBD2 matches 9 bases. The germline gives CDR1 MNHNS, CDR2 SASEGT. This CDR3 has 20 amino acids. The J segment lost 7 bases and the V segment lost 3 bases, leaving 24 bases of the junction unmatched. CDR3 coding DNA: TGTGCCAGCAGTGATGGAATGTTCGGGGCGGGAGGGCCTCTCAGGGGGACCCAGTACTTC. It yields the protein CASSDGMFGAGGPLRGTQYF.

J is TRBJ2-3 and V is TRBV19, with TRBD1 as a possible D gene (6 bases). The germline V gene has CDR1 LNHDA and CDR2 SQIVND (reference sequence). Trimming removed 9 bases at V and 8 bases at J, with 21 bases between. The CDR3 sequence is 14 residues long. CDR3 DNA sequence: TGTGCCAGCAAATCGGGCAGGGGTTTAGGTACGCAGTATTTT. Protein product: CASKSGRGLGTQYF. Full variable domain (remainder filled in from reference TRBV19 and TRBJ2-3): DGGITQSPKYLFRKEGQNVTLSCEQNLNHDAMYWYRQDPGQGLRLIYYSQIVNDFQKGDIAEGYSVSREKKESFPLTVTSAQKNPTAFYLCASKSGRGLGTQYFGPGTRLTVL.

The V and J genes are TRBV18 and TRBJ2-7; no clear D gene. The CDR3 spans 13 residues. Germline V gene sequence: CDR1 KGHSH, CDR2 LQKENI. V was pared by 8 bases and J by 0 bases, with 11 bases between. CDR3 sequence reads: CASLRWPSYEQYF. The CDR3 DNA follows: TGTGCCAGCCTTAGATGGCCCTCCTACGAGCAGTACTTC.

This chain joins TRBV7-8 and TRBJ1-2; the D is unclear. The CDR3 is made up of 16 amino acids. Germline CDR1 SGHVS, CDR2 FQNEAQ. Trimming stripped 0 bases from V and 4 bases from J, with 15 bases between. CDR3 sequence reads: CASSLARSGGGYGYTF. The CDR3 DNA reads TGTGCCAGCAGCTTAGCGCGTTCAGGAGGCGGCTATGGCTACACCTTC.

This rearrangement joins TRBV7-2 to TRBJ1-2; the D is unclear. CDR3 size: 15 residues. Germline CDR1 reads SGHTA; CDR2 reads FQGNSA. The V gene lost 1 base and the J gene lost 3 bases, with 12 bases spanning the gap. The CDR3 nucleotides are TGTGCCAGCAGCTTAGAAGGCAGGAGGGACTATGGCTACACCTTC. It is translated as CASSLEGRRDYGYTF.

The genes are TRBV19 and TRBJ2-7; D is ambiguous. Trimming left V 6 bases short and J 5 bases short, with 17 bases between. Per germline, CDR1 LNHDA and CDR2 SQIVND (reference sequence). This CDR3 contains 14 residues. Here the CDR3 DNA reads TGTGCCAGTAGCCTCTCAGGCCCTGGAGACGAGCAGTACTTC. Amino acids: CASSLSGPGDEQYF.

The chain recombines TRBV7-3 with TRBJ2-2; D is possibly TRBD1 (5 bases). Germline V gene sequence: CDR1 SGHTA, CDR2 FQGTGA. CDR3 size: 15 residues. V was pared by 2 bases and J by 6 bases, with 13 bases between. In DNA form, the CDR3 reads TGTGCCAGCAGCTTACAGGGAAATAATGCCGGGGAGCTGTTTTTT. This gives the protein CASSLQGNNAGELFF.

The J gene is TRBJ1-5, the V gene TRBV5-4; 9 bases line up with TRBD1. Germline-derived CDR1 and CDR2 are SGHNT and YYREEE (reference sequence). V gave up 0 bases and J gave up 5 bases; unmatched junction bases: 12. The CDR3 is 18 residues long. CDR3 loop: CASSLGGQGTPGDQPQHF. Written as DNA, the CDR3 is TGTGCCAGCAGCTTGGGGGGACAGGGAACGCCGGGTGATCAGCCCCAGCATTTT.

This clone was seen only a few times. The chain combines TRBV28 with TRBJ2-4; D gene unclear. Looked up from germline, CDR1 is MDHEN and CDR2 is SYDVKM. V shed 2 bases and J shed 6 bases, with 14 bases lying between them. The CDR3 has 15 residues. The CDR3 DNA is TGTGCCAGCAGTTTACCGGGTGCCGGCACAAACATTCAGTACTTC. Amino acid sequence: CASSLPGAGTNIQYF.

The gene calls are TRBV10-1 and TRBJ2-1; 10 bases fit TRBD1. Germline lookup yields CDR1 WNHNN and CDR2 SYGVQD (reference sequence). After removal of 7 bases from V and 9 bases from J, the junction contained 9 bases not matched to a gene. The CDR3 contains 14 residues. In DNA form, the CDR3 reads TGCGCCAGCATCCGGGACAGGGGAGGCGGTGAGCAGTTCTTC. Its protein is CASIRDRGGGEQFF.